A selection of T cell receptor beta chains follows, all from one sample in a study of CD8+ T cells in alopecia areata. The repertoire was sequenced with immunoSEQ multiplex PCR; TCRdb's copy has only in-frame clones and lacks some. The sample shows 100,000 to 150,000 clones, 58% of them seen only once. Sample: CD4+ T cells sorted from blood, taken at week 0. These receptors originate from a human donor with alopecia areata. Both conserved end residues are part of each CDR3. A D gene is named only where the DNA matches it firmly. Only part of the rows carry a size: once, few, many, or a class if the clone is expanded.

cdr3_nt cdr3_aa j_call v_call d_call clone_size
TGCGCCAGCAGCTTGGGGATAGGATGGGAGGACACTGAAGCTTTCTTT CASSLGIGWEDTEAFF TRBJ1-1 TRBV5-1 NA once
TGTGCCAGCAGCTTAAGGGGGACAGCTAACACCGGGGAGCTGTTTTTT CASSLRGTANTGELFF TRBJ2-2 TRBV11-2 TRBD1 NA
TGTGCCAGCAGCCTCAACAGGGGGCGTACCGCTAATGAAAAACTGTTTTTT CASSLNRGRTANEKLFF TRBJ1-4 TRBV4-2 TRBD1 NA
TGTGCCAGCAGCTGGACAGACCGAAGGGGCGGGGAGCTGTTTTTT CASSWTDRRGGELFF TRBJ2-2 TRBV7-9 NA NA
TGTGCCACCAGGGGCGGCGAGACCCAGTACTTC CATRGGETQYF TRBJ2-5 TRBV10-3 NA NA
TGTGCCAGCAGCTGGGGGACTCTCAGCACAGATACGCAGTATTTT CASSWGTLSTDTQYF TRBJ2-3 TRBV7-9 NA NA
TGCAGCGGTCTCGGGAACACTGAAGCTTTCTTT CSGLGNTEAFF TRBJ1-1 TRBV29-1 NA NA
TGTGCCACATCGGGGGATACCTACGAGCAGTACTTC CATSGDTYEQYF TRBJ2-7 TRBV10-3 NA few
TGCGCCAGCAGCCAAGGATACAGGGGGCTAGATGAGCAGTACTTC CASSQGYRGLDEQYF TRBJ2-7 TRBV4-3 TRBD1 NA
TGTGCCAGCAGCCCCGTTAGCGGGAGCGGGGATACGCAGTATTTT CASSPVSGSGDTQYF TRBJ2-3 TRBV9 TRBD2 NA
TGCAGCGTTGTCACGGGAACCTCCTACGAGCAGTACTTC CSVVTGTSYEQYF TRBJ2-7 TRBV29-1 NA few
TGTGCCTGGAGTACCCCCGGGGTCACCTATGGCTACACCTTC CAWSTPGVTYGYTF TRBJ1-2 TRBV30 NA few
TGCGCCAGCAGCTTGGGGGACACCGGGGAGCTGTTTTTT CASSLGDTGELFF TRBJ2-2 TRBV5-1 NA NA
TGTGCCAGCAGTTACCCCATGGACGTCATTCAGCCCCAGCATTTT CASSYPMDVIQPQHF TRBJ1-5 TRBV6-6 NA NA
TGCAGCGCGGGCCCACTGAGACAGGGTTGGGAGACCCAGTACTTC CSAGPLRQGWETQYF TRBJ2-5 TRBV29-1 TRBD1 NA
TGTGCCAGCAGCCCTCGTCAGGGTCTGTCCACTGAAGCTTTCTTT CASSPRQGLSTEAFF TRBJ1-1 TRBV7-2 NA NA
TGTGCCAGCAGTGCCCGACAGGGGAGCACAGATACGCAGTATTTT CASSARQGSTDTQYF TRBJ2-3 TRBV6-6 TRBD1 NA
TGCGCCAGCAGCTTGGAGCAGGGGGCGCGTGGCTACACCTTC CASSLEQGARGYTF TRBJ1-2 TRBV5-1 TRBD1 NA
TGTGCCAGCAGCTTAAATAGCGGGGGTAACACCGGGGAGCTGTTTTTT CASSLNSGGNTGELFF TRBJ2-2 TRBV7-3 TRBD2 NA
TGTGCCACCAGCAGAGATTCAGGGACGGATGAAAAACTGTTTTTT CATSRDSGTDEKLFF TRBJ1-4 TRBV15 NA NA
TGCGCCAGCAGCTTGGGACAGGTTAGCACAGATACGCAGTATTTT CASSLGQVSTDTQYF TRBJ2-3 TRBV5-1 NA NA
TGTGCCAGCAGTTTTACCCCGACAGAGAACTATGGCTACACCTTC CASSFTPTENYGYTF TRBJ1-2 TRBV7-2 NA NA
TGTGCCAGCAGCTTACCCCCCGGGTATGGCTACACCTTC CASSLPPGYGYTF TRBJ1-2 TRBV7-2 NA medium-sized
TGTGCCAGCAGCTCTCCGACTAGCAGAGGGGCGGGGGCCAACGTCCTGACTTTC CASSSPTSRGAGANVLTF TRBJ2-6 TRBV5-4 TRBD2 NA
TGTGCCTGGAGTGTACTTCTCCGGGAGGGCGGGGAGCTGTTTTTT CAWSVLLREGGELFF TRBJ2-2 TRBV30 TRBD2 NA
TGCAGCGTTGGGAGACGGCAGGGACCCGATGGCTACACCTTC CSVGRRQGPDGYTF TRBJ1-2 TRBV29-1 NA NA
TGCAGCGTTCAACGGGACACAGCCTACGAGCAGTACTTC CSVQRDTAYEQYF TRBJ2-7 TRBV29-1 NA NA
TGTGCCAGTAAACGTACTAACTATGGCTACACCTTC CASKRTNYGYTF TRBJ1-2 TRBV19 NA NA
TGTGCCAGCAGTGTCCAGAACGAGCAGTACTTC CASSVQNEQYF TRBJ2-7 TRBV2 NA NA